This T cell receptor beta chain was sequenced for a study of blood T cell repertoires in COVID-19. As for the study in general: There were acute and convalescent COVID-19 samples, and they came from the United States, Italy and Spain.

Authors' analysis steps: By means of reference gene primer amplification, nucleated cell counts were estimated. TCRdb keeps only in-frame clones here, not all; method: immunoSEQ multiplex PCR. That table furnishes V, J and clone size, whereas the DNA furnished D and trimming. The sample shows roughly 34,000 clones, 85% to 90% of them seen only once. After removal of 2 bases from V and 2 bases from J, the junction contained 6 bases not matched to a gene. This CDR3 comprises 16 residues. From germline, CDR1 is LGHDT and CDR2 YNNKEL (reference sequence). The clonotype comes from an older woman with active COVID-19. The chain is built from TRBV3-1 (or the pseudogene TRBV3-2) and TRBJ1-3, with 7 bases matching TRBD1. The sequenced sample consisted of peripheral blood. CDR3 residues: CASSQNRGPAGNTIYF. As DNA, the CDR3 is TGTGCCAGCAGCCAAAATAGGGGGCCGGCTGGAAACACCATATATTTT.